This TCR beta chain stems from a study of blood T cell repertoires in COVID-19 (dated by TCRdb to 2018 to 2020). Study-level background: Collaborator samples came from the United States, Italy and Spain and covered acute and convalescent phases of COVID-19. The material from the prospective study consisted of cDNA or gDNA derived from T cells, B-cell-depleted T cells, or PBMCs. Deeply sampled blood TCRbeta repertoires from subjects exposed to, actively infected with, or recovered from COVID-19 were included in the dataset. A freely available public database, intended as a resource for researchers studying the immune response to SARS-CoV-2, is where the repertoires were released. The samples were drawn from two sources: the first 160 participants of the ongoing ImmuneRACE study, and 1,200 or so subjects contributed by 6 global collaborators. Nearly every sample came with metadata listing a de-identified subject ID, COVID-19 status, age in years and sex. HLA class I and class II types, where available, came from metadata supplied by the sample provider rather than from assay-based typing.

A remark on this clone: It lacks a known antigen. Base quality data are lacking; no much larger clone is found one base away.

Findings and caveats that apply to the study as a whole: The quantity of clinical and demographic metadata differed by source and by participant and was supplied without curation.

The collaborating institutions used their own protocols to collect whole blood in K2EDTA tubes. For TCRbeta analysis, collaborators shipped samples in one of three forms: frozen whole blood, isolated PBMCs, or DNA extracted from either of those sample types. TCRbeta CDR3 regions were amplified from genomic DNA by means of the immunoSEQ Assay, a bias-controlled multiplex PCR. In the authors' own workflow: Nucleated cell counts per sample were estimated from amplification of reference gene primers within the assay. Sequence reads were collapsed and filtered to measure the absolute abundance of every unique TCRbeta CDR3 rearrangement. For each sample, productive Simpson clonality was calculated as the square root of Simpson's diversity index over productive rearrangements. TCRdb holds this immuneACCESS table with in-frame rearrangements only. Some clones are missing; in checked studies, unresolved V genes explain under half, and the rest has no known cause. V, J and clone size reflect that table, while D and trimming were determined from the DNA. Within this sample are roughly 90,000 clones, with nearly 90% of them counted one time only. The ten largest clones take up roughly 5.4% of the sample.

The CDR3 covers 15 residues, taking in both the cysteine and the phenylalanine. Solely the CDR3 DNA is kept, with 45 bases framed from the first base. Trimming takes 5 bases from V and 1 base from J, and the germline ends sit 15 bases apart. Sequences SGHTA (CDR1) and FQGNSA (CDR2) are obtained from the germline V gene. The chain is made from TRBV7-2 and TRBJ2-7, and the D gene may be TRBD1, 5 bases matching. This TCR was recovered from a woman of 80 years or more with active COVID-19. The sample comprised peripheral blood. The nucleotides read TGTGCCAGCAGCCCAACAAAAACAGGTTCCTACGAGCAGTACTTC. The encoded protein is CASSPTKTGSYEQYF.